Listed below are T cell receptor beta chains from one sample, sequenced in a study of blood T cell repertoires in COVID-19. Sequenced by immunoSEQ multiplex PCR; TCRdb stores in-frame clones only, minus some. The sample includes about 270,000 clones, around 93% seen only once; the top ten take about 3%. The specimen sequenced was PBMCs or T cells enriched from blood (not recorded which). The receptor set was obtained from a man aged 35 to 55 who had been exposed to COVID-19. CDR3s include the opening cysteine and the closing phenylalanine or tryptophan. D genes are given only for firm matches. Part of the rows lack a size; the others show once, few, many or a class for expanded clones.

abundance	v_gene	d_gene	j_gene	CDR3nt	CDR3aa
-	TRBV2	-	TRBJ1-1	TGTGCCAGCACCCCCGGTCAGGCGAACACTGAAGCTTTCTTT	CASTPGQANTEAFF
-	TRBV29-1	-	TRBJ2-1	TGCAGCTCTCGTGCGAATTATGAGCAGTTCTTC	CSSRANYEQFF
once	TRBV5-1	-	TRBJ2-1	TGCGCCAGCAGCGAGAATCCAGGGAATGAGCAGTTCTTC	CASSENPGNEQFF
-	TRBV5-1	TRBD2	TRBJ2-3	TGCGCCAGCAGCAGAGCGGGAGGGACAGATACGCAGTATTTT	CASSRAGGTDTQYF
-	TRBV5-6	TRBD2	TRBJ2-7	TGTGCCAGCAGAGGGACTAGACCAACTGGGGGCTACGAGCAGTACTTC	CASRGTRPTGGYEQYF
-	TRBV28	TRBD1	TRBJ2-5	TGTGCCATACAGGGGCTCGAGACCCAGTACTTC	CAIQGLETQYF
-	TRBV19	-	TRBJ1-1	TGTGCCAGTAGTATTTTATCTGAAGCTTTCTTT	CASSILSEAFF
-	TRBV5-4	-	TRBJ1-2	TGTGCCAGCAGCGACCGCATAACAGGCGCGCACGGCTACACCTTC	CASSDRITGAHGYTF
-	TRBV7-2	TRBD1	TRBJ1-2	TGTGCCAGCAGCGTTGACAGGGGGCTGGGGGGCTACACCTTC	CASSVDRGLGGYTF
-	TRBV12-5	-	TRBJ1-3	TGTGCTAGTGGTTTGGTTGTAGGTGGCAGGCGTTACACCATATATTTT	CASGLVVGGRRYTIYF
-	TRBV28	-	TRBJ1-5	TGTGCCAGCAAAACTCAGACAGAGACCCAGCATTTT	CASKTQTETQHF
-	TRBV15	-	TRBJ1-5	TGTGCCACCAGCCTTAGAACAGGCCCCAATCAGCCCCAGCATTTT	CATSLRTGPNQPQHF
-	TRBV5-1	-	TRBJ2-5	TGCGCCAGCAGCCGCTTGGCGGGATTAGGAGAGACCCAGTACTTC	CASSRLAGLGETQYF
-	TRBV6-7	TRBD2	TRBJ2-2	TGTGCCAGCAGTTACTCGATTCCTAGCGGGAGGGCCTCGGTACTTAACACCGGGGAGCTGTTTTTT	CASSYSIPSGRASVLNTGELFF
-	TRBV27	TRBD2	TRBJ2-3	TGTGCCAGCAGGCCCCGACTAGCGGGAGCAGATACGCAGTATTTT	CASRPRLAGADTQYF
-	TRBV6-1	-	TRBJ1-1	TGTGCCAGCAGTGAAGACCCGCAGTACACTGAAGCTTTCTTT	CASSEDPQYTEAFF
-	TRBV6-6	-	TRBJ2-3	TGTGCCAGCAGTTACGGGGGGAGCCCAGATACGCAGTATTTT	CASSYGGSPDTQYF
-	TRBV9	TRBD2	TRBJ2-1	TGTGCCAGCAGCGTATCCGGGACTAGCGGGAGGGAAGAGTTCTTC	CASSVSGTSGREEFF
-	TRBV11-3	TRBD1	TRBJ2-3	TGTGCCAGCAGCTTAGAGGGACAGAGCACAGATACGCAGTATTTT	CASSLEGQSTDTQYF
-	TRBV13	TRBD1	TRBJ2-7	TGTGCCAGCAGGATACAGGGGGCGTCCTACGAGCAGTACTTC	CASRIQGASYEQYF
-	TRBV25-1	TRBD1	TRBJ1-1	TGTGCCAGCAGTTTAGGACAGGGGAGATTGGGTGAAGCTTTCTTT	CASSLGQGRLGEAFF
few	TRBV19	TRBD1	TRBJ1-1	TGTGCCAGTAGTTCCGGGACAGGGGGCACTGAAGCTTTCTTT	CASSSGTGGTEAFF
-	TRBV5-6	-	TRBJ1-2	TGTGCCAGCAGCCCGAATTCACGGTCGGGCTACACCTTC	CASSPNSRSGYTF
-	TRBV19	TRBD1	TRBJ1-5	TGTGCCAGTAGAAATCCCTATAGGGAGACAGGGGACAATCAGCCCCAGCATTTT	CASRNPYRETGDNQPQHF
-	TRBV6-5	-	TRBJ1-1	TGTGCCAGCAGTTCCCCACGGCAGGGTAGTAACACTGAAGCTTTCTTT	CASSSPRQGSNTEAFF
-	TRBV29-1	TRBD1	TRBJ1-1	TGCAGCGTTGAAAGAGAAGGGGGCGTCACTGAAGCTTTCTTT	CSVEREGGVTEAFF
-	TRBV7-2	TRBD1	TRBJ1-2	TGTGCCAGCAGCTTAGGGGCAACAGGGGGAGGCTATGGCTACACCTTC	CASSLGATGGGYGYTF
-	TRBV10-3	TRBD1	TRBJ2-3	TGTGCCAGCAGGGACAGTCAAACTAGCACAGATACGCAGTATTTT	CASRDSQTSTDTQYF